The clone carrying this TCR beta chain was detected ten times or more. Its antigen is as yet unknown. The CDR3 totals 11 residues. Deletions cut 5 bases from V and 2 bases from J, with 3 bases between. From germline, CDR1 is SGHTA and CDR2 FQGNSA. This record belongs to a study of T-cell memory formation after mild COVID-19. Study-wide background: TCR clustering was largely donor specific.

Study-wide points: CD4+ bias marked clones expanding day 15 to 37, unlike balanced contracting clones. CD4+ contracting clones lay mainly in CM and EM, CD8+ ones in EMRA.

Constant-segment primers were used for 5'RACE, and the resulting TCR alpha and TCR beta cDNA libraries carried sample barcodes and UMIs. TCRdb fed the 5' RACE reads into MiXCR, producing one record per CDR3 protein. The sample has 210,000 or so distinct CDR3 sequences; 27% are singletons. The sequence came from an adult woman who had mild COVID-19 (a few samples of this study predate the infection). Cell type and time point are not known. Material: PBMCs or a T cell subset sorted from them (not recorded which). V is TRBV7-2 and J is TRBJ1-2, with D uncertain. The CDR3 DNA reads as TGTGCCAGCAGCGCCAACTATGGCTACACCTTC. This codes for CASSANYGYTF.